This TCR beta chain came from a study of T cells expressing NK-cell markers. Study-wide context: One of the eight sequenced donors was seronegative, whereas the other seven were HCMV-seropositive.

Using the 5' RACE reads, TCRdb records one entry per CDR3 protein without DNA. In total, the table holds approximately 440,000 distinct CDR3 sequences. Germline CDR1 reads KGHDR; CDR2 reads SFDVKD. The CDR3 consists of 16 residues. V and J are TRBV24-1 and TRBJ2-1; TCRdb names TRBD2, which stays unverified in the absence of DNA. Sequencing was done on a sample of blood T cells: a sorted CD56 or NKG2C T cell subset, CD4+ or CD8+ T cells, or bulk PBMC T cells (not recorded which). The receptor was derived from a woman aged 45 to 65 in good health. The CDR3 region is CATSDSSGATYNEQFF.